This record covers a single T cell receptor (beta chain). Its matching antigen is unknown. This record belongs to a study of Graves' ophthalmopathy and Graves' hyperthyroidism. Findings and limits, study-wide: Its predictions of ophthalmopathy progression gave the model roughly 71% sensitivity and 72% to 75% specificity. Ophthalmopathy cases were distinguished from stable hyperthyroidism by a 13-signature model, reaching just over 85% sensitivity and approximately 83% specificity.

RNA transcripts provided the template for amplifying TCR beta CDR3 regions. Second-round multiplex PCR followed a first-round RT-PCR using HTBI primers. TCRdb fed the multiplex PCR reads into MiXCR, producing one record per CDR3 protein. The sample lists under 200,000 distinct CDR3 sequences; approximately 40% were seen once. There are 18 residues in the CDR3. From germline, CDR1 is SGHTA and CDR2 FQGTGA. Trimming pared 2 bases from V and 3 bases from J, leaving 22 bases between. The material sequenced was peripheral blood. The source of this sequence is a woman aged 40 to 55 with Graves' ophthalmopathy. V and J are TRBV7-3 and TRBJ2-5, with D tentatively TRBD1 or TRBD2 (6 bases each). The CDR3 DNA follows: TGTGCCAGCAGCTTAGGGGGGCCAGGGTTATTCTCGAAAGAGACCCAGTACTTC. The encoded protein is CASSLGGPGLFSKETQYF.